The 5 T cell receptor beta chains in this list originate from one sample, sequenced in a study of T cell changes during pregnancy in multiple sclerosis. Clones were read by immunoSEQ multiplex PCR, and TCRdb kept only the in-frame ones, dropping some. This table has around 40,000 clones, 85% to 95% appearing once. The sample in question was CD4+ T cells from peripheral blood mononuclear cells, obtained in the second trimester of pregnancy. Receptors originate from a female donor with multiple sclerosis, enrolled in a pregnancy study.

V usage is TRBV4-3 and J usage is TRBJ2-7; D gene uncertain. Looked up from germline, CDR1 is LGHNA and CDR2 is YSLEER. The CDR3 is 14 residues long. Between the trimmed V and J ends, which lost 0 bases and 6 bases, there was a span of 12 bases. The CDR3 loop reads CASSQDWRTGEQYF. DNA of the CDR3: TGCGCCAGCAGCCAAGATTGGAGAACGGGCGAGCAGTACTTC.

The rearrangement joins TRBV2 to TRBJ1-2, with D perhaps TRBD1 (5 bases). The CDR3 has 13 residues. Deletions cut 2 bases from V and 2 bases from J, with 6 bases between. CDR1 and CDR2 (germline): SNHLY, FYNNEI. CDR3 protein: CASSESGNYGYTF. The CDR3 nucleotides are TGTGCCAGCAGTGAATCAGGGAACTATGGCTACACCTTC.

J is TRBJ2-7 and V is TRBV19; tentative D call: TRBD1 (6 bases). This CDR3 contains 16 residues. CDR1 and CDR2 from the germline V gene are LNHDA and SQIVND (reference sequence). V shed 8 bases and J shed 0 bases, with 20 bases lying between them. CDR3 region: CASRPGDTKASYEQYF. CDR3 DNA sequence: TGTGCCAGTCGCCCCGGGGACACGAAAGCCTCCTACGAGCAGTACTTC.

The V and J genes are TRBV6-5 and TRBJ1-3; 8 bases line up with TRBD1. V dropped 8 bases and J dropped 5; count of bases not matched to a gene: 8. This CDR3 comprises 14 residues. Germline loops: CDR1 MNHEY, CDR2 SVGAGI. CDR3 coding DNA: TGTGCCAGCCGAACGGACAGGGCACGAAACACCATATATTTT. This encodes CASRTDRARNTIYF.

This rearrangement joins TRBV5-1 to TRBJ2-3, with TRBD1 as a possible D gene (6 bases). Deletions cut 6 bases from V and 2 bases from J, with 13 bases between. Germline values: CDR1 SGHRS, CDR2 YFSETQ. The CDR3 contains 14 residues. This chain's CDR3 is CASTSGQLTDTQYF. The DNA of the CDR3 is TGCGCCAGCACCTCGGGACAACTCACAGATACGCAGTATTTT.